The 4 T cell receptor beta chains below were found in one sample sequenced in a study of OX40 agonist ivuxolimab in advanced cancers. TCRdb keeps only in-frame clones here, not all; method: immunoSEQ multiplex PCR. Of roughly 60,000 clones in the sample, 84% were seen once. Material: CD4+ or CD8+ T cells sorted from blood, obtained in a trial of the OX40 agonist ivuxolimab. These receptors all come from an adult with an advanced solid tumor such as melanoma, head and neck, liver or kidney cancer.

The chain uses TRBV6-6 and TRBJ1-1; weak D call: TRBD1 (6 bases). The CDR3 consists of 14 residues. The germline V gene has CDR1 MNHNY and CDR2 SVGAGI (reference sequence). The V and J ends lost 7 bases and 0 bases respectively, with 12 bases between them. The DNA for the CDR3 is TGTGCCAGCACCCGAGGACAGTTGAACACTGAAGCTTTCTTT. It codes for CASTRGQLNTEAFF.

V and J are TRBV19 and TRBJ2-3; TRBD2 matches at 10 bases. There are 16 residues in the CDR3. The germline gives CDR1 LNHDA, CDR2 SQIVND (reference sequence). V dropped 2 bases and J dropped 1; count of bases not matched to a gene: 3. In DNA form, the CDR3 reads TGTGCCAGTAGTATAACCCTAGCGGGGGGCACAGATACGCAGTATTTT. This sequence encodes CASSITLAGGTDTQYF.

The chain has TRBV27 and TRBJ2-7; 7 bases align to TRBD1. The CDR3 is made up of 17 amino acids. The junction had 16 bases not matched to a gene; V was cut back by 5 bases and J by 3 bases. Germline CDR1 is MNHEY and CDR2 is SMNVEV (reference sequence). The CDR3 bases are TGTGCCAGCAGTCTAAGACAGGGTCCCTTGGCTCTCTACGAGCAGTACTTC. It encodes CASSLRQGPLALYEQYF.

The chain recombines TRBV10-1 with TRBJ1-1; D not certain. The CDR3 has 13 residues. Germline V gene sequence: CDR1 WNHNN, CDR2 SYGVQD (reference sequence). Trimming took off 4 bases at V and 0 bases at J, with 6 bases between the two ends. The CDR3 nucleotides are TGCGCCAGCAGTGGTCAGTTGAACACTGAAGCTTTCTTT. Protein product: CASSGQLNTEAFF.